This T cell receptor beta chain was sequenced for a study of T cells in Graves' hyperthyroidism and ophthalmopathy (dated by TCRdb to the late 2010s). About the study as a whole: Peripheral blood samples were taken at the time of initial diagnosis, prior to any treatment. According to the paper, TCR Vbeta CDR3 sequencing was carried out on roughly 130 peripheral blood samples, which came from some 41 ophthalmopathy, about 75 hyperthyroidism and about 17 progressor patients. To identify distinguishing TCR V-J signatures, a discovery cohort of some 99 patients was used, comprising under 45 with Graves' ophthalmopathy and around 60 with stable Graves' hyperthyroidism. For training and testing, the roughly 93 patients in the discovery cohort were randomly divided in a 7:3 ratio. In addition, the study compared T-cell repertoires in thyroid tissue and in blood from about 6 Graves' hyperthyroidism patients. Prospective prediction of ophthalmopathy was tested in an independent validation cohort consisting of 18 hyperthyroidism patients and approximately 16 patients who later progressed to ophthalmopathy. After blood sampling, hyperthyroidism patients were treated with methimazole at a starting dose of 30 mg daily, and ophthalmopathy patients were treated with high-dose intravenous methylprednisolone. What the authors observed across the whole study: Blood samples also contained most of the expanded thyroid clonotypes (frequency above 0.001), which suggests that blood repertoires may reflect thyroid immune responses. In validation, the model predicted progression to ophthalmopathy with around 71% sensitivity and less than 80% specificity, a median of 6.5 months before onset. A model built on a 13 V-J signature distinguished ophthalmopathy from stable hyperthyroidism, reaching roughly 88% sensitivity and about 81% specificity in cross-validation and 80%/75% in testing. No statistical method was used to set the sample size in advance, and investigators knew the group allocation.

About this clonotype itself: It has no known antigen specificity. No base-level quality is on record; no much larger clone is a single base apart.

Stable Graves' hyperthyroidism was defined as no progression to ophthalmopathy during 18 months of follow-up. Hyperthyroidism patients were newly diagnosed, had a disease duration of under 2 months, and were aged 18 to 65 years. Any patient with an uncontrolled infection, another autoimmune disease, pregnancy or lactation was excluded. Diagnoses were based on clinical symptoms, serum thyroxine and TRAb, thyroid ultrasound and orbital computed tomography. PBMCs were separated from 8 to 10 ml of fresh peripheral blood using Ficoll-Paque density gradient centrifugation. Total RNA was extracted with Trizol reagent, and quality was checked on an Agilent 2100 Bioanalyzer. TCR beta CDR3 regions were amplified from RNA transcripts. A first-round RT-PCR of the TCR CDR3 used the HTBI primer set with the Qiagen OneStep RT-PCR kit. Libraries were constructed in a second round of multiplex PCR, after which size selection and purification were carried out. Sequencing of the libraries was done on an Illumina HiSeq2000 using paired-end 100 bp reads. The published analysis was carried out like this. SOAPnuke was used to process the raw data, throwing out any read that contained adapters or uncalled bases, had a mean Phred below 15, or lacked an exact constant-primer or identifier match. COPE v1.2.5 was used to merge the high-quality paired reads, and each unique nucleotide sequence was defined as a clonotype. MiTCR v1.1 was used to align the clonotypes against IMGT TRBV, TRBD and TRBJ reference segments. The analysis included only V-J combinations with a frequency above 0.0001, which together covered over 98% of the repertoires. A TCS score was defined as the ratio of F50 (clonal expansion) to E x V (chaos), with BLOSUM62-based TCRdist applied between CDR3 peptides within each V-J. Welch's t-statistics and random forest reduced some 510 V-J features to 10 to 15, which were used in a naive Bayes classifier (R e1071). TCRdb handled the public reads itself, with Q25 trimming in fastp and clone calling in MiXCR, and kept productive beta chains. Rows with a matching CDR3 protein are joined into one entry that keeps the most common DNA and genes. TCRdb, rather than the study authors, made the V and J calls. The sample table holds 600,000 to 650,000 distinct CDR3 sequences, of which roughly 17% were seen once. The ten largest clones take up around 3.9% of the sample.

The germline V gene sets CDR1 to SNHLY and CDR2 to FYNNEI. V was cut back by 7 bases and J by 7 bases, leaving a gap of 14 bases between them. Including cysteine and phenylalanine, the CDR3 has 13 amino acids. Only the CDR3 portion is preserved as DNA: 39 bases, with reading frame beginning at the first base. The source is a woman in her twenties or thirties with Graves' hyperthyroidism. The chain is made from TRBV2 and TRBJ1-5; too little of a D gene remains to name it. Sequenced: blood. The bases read TGTGCCAGCACCCCACCCGGGCCCCAGCCCCAGCATTTT. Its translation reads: CASTPPGPQPQHF.